The T cell receptor (beta chain) described here comes from a study of post-analysis software for immune sequencing data. Study summary: In terms of disease course, relapsing-remitting, secondary progressive and progressive-relapsing multiple sclerosis were included.

The study, taken as a whole, reports: Samples from one preparation batch, clustered by F measure, grouped strongly together. Versus controls, multiple sclerosis patients showed significantly lower diversity (normalized Chao1).

Built from TCR beta cDNA, the libraries had unique molecular identifiers in them. There were about 1 to 10 million T cells, and about half a million cDNA molecules came from them. TCRdb passed the PCR reads through MiXCR, listing each CDR3 protein once. The table lists about 680,000 distinct CDR3 sequences, roughly three fifths of them singletons, with around 10% in the top ten. As for this clonotype: Its specificity is unknown.

This clonotype was obtained from a girl aged 2 to 9 with multiple sclerosis. The sample consisted of blood.

The CDR3 protein is CSARIPIAKNIQYF. CDR3 in DNA: TGCAGTGCTAGAATCCCTATAGCCAAAAACATTCAGTACTTC. The chain uses TRBV20-1 and TRBJ2-4; D remains unclear. CDR3 length: 14 amino acids. The germline V gene has CDR1 DFQATT and CDR2 SNEGSKA (reference sequence). Trimming cost V 2 bases and J 0 bases, with 8 bases left between them.